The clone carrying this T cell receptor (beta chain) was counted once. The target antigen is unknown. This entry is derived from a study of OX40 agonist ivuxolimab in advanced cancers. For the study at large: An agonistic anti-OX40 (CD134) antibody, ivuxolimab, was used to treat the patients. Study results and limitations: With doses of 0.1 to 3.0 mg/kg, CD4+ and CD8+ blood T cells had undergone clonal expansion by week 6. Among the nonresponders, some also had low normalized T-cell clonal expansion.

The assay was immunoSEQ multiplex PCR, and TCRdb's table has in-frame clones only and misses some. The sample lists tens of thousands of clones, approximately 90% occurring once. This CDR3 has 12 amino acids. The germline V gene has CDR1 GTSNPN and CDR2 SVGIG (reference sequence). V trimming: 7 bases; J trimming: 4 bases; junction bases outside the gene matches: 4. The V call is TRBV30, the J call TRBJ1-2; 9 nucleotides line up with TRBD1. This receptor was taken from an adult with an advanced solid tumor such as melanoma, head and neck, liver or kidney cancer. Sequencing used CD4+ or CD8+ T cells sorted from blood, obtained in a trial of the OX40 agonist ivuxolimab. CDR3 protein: CAYATGGYGYTF. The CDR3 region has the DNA TGTGCCTACGCGACAGGGGGCTATGGCTACACCTTC.